Following are 18 T cell receptor beta chains from one sample sequenced in a study of T cells in localized non-small cell lung cancer (dated by TCRdb to about 2020). Libraries were constructed by the immunoSEQ multiplex PCR assay. What TCRdb holds here is the immuneACCESS table cut down to in-frame rearrangements. Part of the clones is not present; checked against another copy, under half of the missing clones reflect an unresolved V gene, and the others are unexplained. For this sample there are more than 2,000 clones; 36% appear just once. In total, the top ten clones hold roughly 7.1% of the sample. The specimen was lung tumor tissue, collected before any cancer treatment. The receptors come from a man aged 35 to 69 with stage I lung adenocarcinoma.

This chain joins TRBV6-8 and TRBJ2-6; D remains ambiguous. V was trimmed by 6 bases and J by 0 bases, leaving 9 bases between them. Per germline, CDR1 MNHGY and CDR2 SAAAGT. The CDR3 extends over 15 amino acids. CDR3 in DNA: TGTGCCAGCAGCCCCGGTAGCTCTGGGGCCAACGTCCTGACTTTC. Translated, it gives CASSPGSSGANVLTF.

This chain joins TRBV5-1 and TRBJ2-1; D possibly corresponds to TRBD2 (6 bases). Per the germline V gene, CDR1 is SGHRS and CDR2 is YFSETQ. V was pared by 2 bases and J by 4 bases, with 13 bases between. The length of the CDR3 is 15 residues. In DNA, the CDR3 is TGCGCCAGCAGCTTCGATCGGGGGTTTTACAATGAGCAGTTCTTC. Translation gives CASSFDRGFYNEQFF.

This clone was found a few times. This chain links TRBV5-1 with TRBJ2-3; tentative D call: TRBD2 (6 bases). The germline V gene encodes CDR1 SGHRS and CDR2 YFSETQ. The ends were cut back, 0 bases at V and 5 bases at J, with 10 bases in the middle. This CDR3 has 14 residues. The CDR3 DNA follows: TGCGCCAGCAGCTTGGCCGGGAGTTTAGATACGCAGTATTTT. Translated: CASSLAGSLDTQYF.

This clone was counted between two and nine times. V gene TRBV9 combines with J gene TRBJ2-6; the D is unclear. Germline V gives CDR1 SGDLS, CDR2 YYNGEE. The V gene lost 0 bases and the J gene lost 0 bases, with 13 bases spanning the gap. This CDR3 has 18 residues. The CDR3 spells CASSVGSGRSSGANVLTF. The CDR3 coding sequence is TGTGCCAGCAGCGTAGGGTCAGGTCGGTCCTCTGGGGCCAACGTCCTGACTTTC.

This clone was seen only a few times. This rearrangement joins TRBV28 to TRBJ2-2; 7 bases are a match to TRBD1. In germline, CDR1 is MDHEN, CDR2 SYDVKM. J lost 8 bases, V lost 6 bases, and 15 bases had no gene match. CDR3 length equals 16 residues. This CDR3 is CASRGAAGGATGELFF. In nucleotides, the CDR3 is TGTGCCAGCAGGGGGGCGGCAGGGGGTGCCACYGGGGAGCTGTTTTTT.

This clone was counted a few times. This chain joins TRBV6-8 and TRBJ1-1; D perhaps matches TRBD1 (6 bases). The germline gives CDR1 MNHGY, CDR2 SAAAGT. V was shortened by 0 bases and J by 7 bases, with 24 bases between the two germline ends. This CDR3 is 18 amino acids long. The DNA for the CDR3 is TGTGCCAGCAGTTACTCGAATCGCGTTAGGGGGAAAGGGGGTGAAGCTTTCTTT. It codes for CASSYSNRVRGKGGEAFF.

The rearrangement joins TRBV30 to TRBJ1-1; maybe TRBD1 (5 bases). The V end lost 0 bases, the J end lost 6 bases, and 23 bases lay between the germline ends. This CDR3 comprises 17 residues. The V gene's germline CDR1 is GTSNPN and CDR2 SVGIG (reference sequence). The CDR3: CAWSVGVLGNPVSEAFF. The CDR3 nucleotides are TGTGCCTGGAGTGTGGGGGTTCTCGGGAATCCCGTATCTGAAGCTTTCTTT.

The table lists this clone with a few counts. V and J are TRBV6-8 and TRBJ2-5, with 8 bases aligning to TRBD2. After removal of 5 bases from V and 5 bases from J, the junction contained 10 bases not matched to a gene. The length of the CDR3 is 15 residues. CDR1 is MNHGY, CDR2 SAAAGT, per germline. CDR3 nucleotides: TGTGCCAGCAGTGCCCAAGCGGGAGTGCAGGAGACCCAGTACTTC. Amino acid sequence: CASSAQAGVQETQYF.

The table lists this clone with a few counts. The chain uses TRBV18 and TRBJ2-7; D unclear. Trimming cost V 3 bases and J 5 bases, with 17 bases left between them. In germline, CDR1 is KGHSH, CDR2 LQKENI. The CDR3 consists of 15 residues. CDR3 region: CASSPRSQVRNEQYF. CDR3 DNA sequence: TGTGCCAGCTCACCTCGCTCCCAGGTTAGGAACGAGCAGTACTTC.

This clone was observed a few times. The chain uses TRBV1 and TRBJ1-4. TRBV1 is a documented pseudogene. The CDR3 sequence is 16 residues long. The CDR3 spells CASSQADRGSHEKLFF. CDR3 sequence (DNA): TGCGCCAGCAGCCAAGCCGATAGAGGGTCCCATGAAAAACTGTTTTTT.

This clone was seen a few times. This sequence joins TRBV19 and TRBJ2-7, with D perhaps matching TRBD2 (5 bases). The CDR3 is 13 residues long. CDR1 and CDR2 (germline): LNHDA, SQIVND (reference sequence). V lost 7 bases and J lost 2, with 12 bases in between. The CDR3 DNA is TGTGCCAGTAACGTTGGAGGCACCTACGAGCAGTACTTC. Encoded protein: CASNVGGTYEQYF.

The V gene is TRBV6-7, the J gene TRBJ2-4; 7 nucleotides line up with TRBD1. TRBV6-7 is placed among ORFs of uncertain function. V trimming: 5 bases; J trimming: 1 base; junction bases outside the gene matches: 5. This CDR3 contains 15 residues. CDR3 DNA: TGTGCCAGCAGTGAAGGGGGCTACGCCAAAAACATTCAGTACTTC. Encoded protein: CASSEGGYAKNIQYF.

By share, this clone ranks as medium-sized. J is TRBJ2-7 and V is TRBV11-3, with D perhaps TRBD2 (6 bases). Germline V gene sequence: CDR1 SGHNT, CDR2 YENEEA. V shed 6 bases and J shed 2 bases, with 17 bases lying between them. CDR3 length equals 15 residues. The chain's CDR3 is CASRAGLLGPYEQYF. The CDR3 nucleotides read TGTGCCAGCAGGGCGGGACTCTTAGGGCCCTACGAGCAGTACTTC.

This clone was counted a few times. V is TRBV29-1 and J is TRBJ2-5, with 10 bases identical to TRBD2. CDR1 is SQVTM, CDR2 ANQGSEA, per germline. V lost 5 bases, J lost 0 bases, and 3 bases stayed unmatched. This CDR3 is built from 14 residues. The DNA for the CDR3 is TGCAGCGTTCGTAGCGGGGGGTACCAAGAGACCCAGTACTTC. This translates into CSVRSGGYQETQYF.

The chain combines TRBV28 with TRBJ2-5; D might be TRBD1 (5 bases). CDR1 MDHEN and CDR2 SYDVKM come from the germline V gene. The CDR3 spans 15 residues. Trimming removed 2 bases at V and 6 bases at J, with 16 bases between. CDR3 sequence reads: CASSLVQGYIKTQYF. In nucleotides, the CDR3 is TGTGCCAGCAGTTTAGTCCAGGGATATATAAAGACCCAGTACTTC. The variable domain in full, with the rest retrieved from reference TRBV28 and TRBJ2-5, is DVKVTQSSRYLVKRTGEKVFLECVQDMDHENMFWYRQDPGLGLRLIYFSYDVKMKEKGDIPEGYSVSREKKERFSLILESASTNQTSMYLCASSLVQGYIKTQYFGPGTRLLVL.

The chain joins TRBV19 to TRBJ1-1, with D perhaps matching TRBD1 (5 bases). In germline, CDR1 is LNHDA, CDR2 SQIVND (reference sequence). V lost 6 bases, J lost 7 bases, and 15 bases lay in between. There are 13 residues in the CDR3. The CDR3 here is CASSPVGAHEAFF. The CDR3 coding sequence is TGTGCCAGTAGCCCAGTCGGGGCCCATGAAGCTTTCTTT.

This rearrangement joins TRBV18 to TRBJ2-1; the match to TRBD1 covers 7 bases. Trimming cost V 5 bases and J 5 bases; bases outside gene matches: 12. This CDR3 spans 16 amino acids. Germline CDR1 and CDR2: KGHSH and LQKENI. This chain's CDR3 is CASSWTETGNDNEQFF. CDR3 DNA: TGTGCCAGCTCATGGACCGAGACAGGGAACGACAATGAGCAGTTCTTC.

This clone was observed a few times. The rearrangement uses TRBV11-3 and TRBJ2-7; D assignment may be TRBD1 or TRBD2 (5 bases each). The CDR3 covers 15 residues. V was trimmed by 5 bases and J by 6 bases, leaving 20 bases between them. From germline, CDR1 is SGHNT and CDR2 YENEEA. CDR3 DNA sequence: TGTGCCAGCAGCCAAACCCGGGGCAGGGAGATCGAGCAGTACTTC. This gives the protein CASSQTRGREIEQYF.